These 5 T cell receptor beta chains were sequenced from one sample in a study of blood T cell repertoires in COVID-19. Sequencing was performed with immunoSEQ multiplex PCR; in TCRdb, only in-frame clones are kept and a portion is missing. The sample holds under 250,000 clones, over 75% seen once. Sequencing was performed on PBMCs or T cells enriched from blood (not recorded which). Receptor source: a woman between 18 and 29 years old in a cohort exposed to, infected with or recovered from COVID-19 (not recorded which).

The J gene is TRBJ2-2, the V gene TRBV6-5; 10 bases agree with TRBD1. The CDR3 length is 15 residues. After removal of 7 bases from V and 6 bases from J, the junction contained 8 bases not matched to a gene. In germline, CDR1 is MNHEY, CDR2 SVGAGI. CDR3 bases: TGTGCCAGCACCGACATTGGGACAGGGGCCGGGGAGCTGTTTTTT. It yields the protein CASTDIGTGAGELFF.

The V call is TRBV7-3, the J call TRBJ2-2; TRBD2 aligns across 7 bases. J gave up 6 bases and V 5 bases, and 12 bases lay outside the gene matches. Germline V gene sequence: CDR1 SGHTA, CDR2 FQGTGA. This CDR3 has 16 residues. The CDR3 nucleotides read TGTGCCAGCAGCCCCCTGAGGGCGGGAGCGGCCGGGGAGCTGTTTTTT. This encodes CASSPLRAGAAGELFF.

This rearrangement joins TRBV28 to TRBJ1-3, with D tentatively TRBD1 (5 bases). Germline lookup yields CDR1 MDHEN and CDR2 SYDVKM. CDR3 length: 19 residues. Trimming pared 7 bases from V and 0 bases from J, leaving 25 bases between. In DNA, the CDR3 is TGTGCCAGCACCCCCGGGGGTTGGTCGGGCATCGACTCTGGAAACACCATATATTTT. Translating gives CASTPGGWSGIDSGNTIYF.

This chain uses TRBV28 with TRBJ1-1; D might be TRBD1 (6 bases). Germline values: CDR1 MDHEN, CDR2 SYDVKM. Between the trimmed V and J ends, which lost 5 bases and 7 bases, there was a span of 20 bases. The CDR3 spans 15 residues. CDR3 sequence: CASSPSATGLIEAFF. CDR3 DNA sequence: TGTGCCAGCAGTCCTTCCGCGACAGGACTGATTGAAGCTTTCTTT.

The chain recombines TRBV7-9 with TRBJ2-1; 7 bases match TRBD1. Germline loops: CDR1 SEHNR, CDR2 FQNEAQ (reference sequence). The CDR3 covers 14 residues. Trimming removed 3 bases from V and 9 bases from J; junction bases left unmatched: 8. This chain's CDR3 is CASSLVQTGSEQFF. DNA of the CDR3: TGTGCCAGCAGCTTGGTCCAGACAGGGAGTGAGCAGTTCTTC.